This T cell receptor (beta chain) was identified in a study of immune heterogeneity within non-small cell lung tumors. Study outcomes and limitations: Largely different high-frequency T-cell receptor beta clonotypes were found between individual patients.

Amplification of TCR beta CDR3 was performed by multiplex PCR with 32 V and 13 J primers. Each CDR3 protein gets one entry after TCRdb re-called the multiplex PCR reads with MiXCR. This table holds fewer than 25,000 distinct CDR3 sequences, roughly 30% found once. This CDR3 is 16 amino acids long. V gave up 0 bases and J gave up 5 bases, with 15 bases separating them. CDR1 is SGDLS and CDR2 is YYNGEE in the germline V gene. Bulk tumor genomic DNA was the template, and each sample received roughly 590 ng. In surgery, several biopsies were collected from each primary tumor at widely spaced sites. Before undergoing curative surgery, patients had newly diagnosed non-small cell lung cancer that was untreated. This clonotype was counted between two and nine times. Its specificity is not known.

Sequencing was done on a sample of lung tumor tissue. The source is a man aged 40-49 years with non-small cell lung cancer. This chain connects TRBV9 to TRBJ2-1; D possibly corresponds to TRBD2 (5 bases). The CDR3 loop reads CASSVDPGVGNNEQFF. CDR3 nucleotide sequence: TGTGCCAGCAGCGTAGACCCCGGGGTTGGAAACAATGAGCAGTTCTTC.